The subject of this entry is one T cell receptor (beta chain). This record belongs to a study of blood T cell repertoires in COVID-19. Method: immunoSEQ multiplex PCR; TCRdb's copy keeps in-frame clones and lacks some. Of approximately 310,000 clones in the sample, over 75% were seen once. The specimen sequenced was peripheral blood. This TCR came from a woman aged 50 to 60 who had recovered from COVID-19.

The CDR3 sequence is CASSYSASTSSYEQYF. The DNA of the CDR3 is TGTGCCAGCAGTTACTCCGCATCGACTAGCTCCTACGAGCAGTACTTC. The chain joins TRBV6-6 to TRBJ2-7; D may be TRBD2 (6 bases). V lost 0 bases, J lost 0 bases, and 12 bases lay in between. CDR1 is MNHNY, CDR2 SVGAGI, per germline (reference sequence). The CDR3 is made up of 16 amino acids.